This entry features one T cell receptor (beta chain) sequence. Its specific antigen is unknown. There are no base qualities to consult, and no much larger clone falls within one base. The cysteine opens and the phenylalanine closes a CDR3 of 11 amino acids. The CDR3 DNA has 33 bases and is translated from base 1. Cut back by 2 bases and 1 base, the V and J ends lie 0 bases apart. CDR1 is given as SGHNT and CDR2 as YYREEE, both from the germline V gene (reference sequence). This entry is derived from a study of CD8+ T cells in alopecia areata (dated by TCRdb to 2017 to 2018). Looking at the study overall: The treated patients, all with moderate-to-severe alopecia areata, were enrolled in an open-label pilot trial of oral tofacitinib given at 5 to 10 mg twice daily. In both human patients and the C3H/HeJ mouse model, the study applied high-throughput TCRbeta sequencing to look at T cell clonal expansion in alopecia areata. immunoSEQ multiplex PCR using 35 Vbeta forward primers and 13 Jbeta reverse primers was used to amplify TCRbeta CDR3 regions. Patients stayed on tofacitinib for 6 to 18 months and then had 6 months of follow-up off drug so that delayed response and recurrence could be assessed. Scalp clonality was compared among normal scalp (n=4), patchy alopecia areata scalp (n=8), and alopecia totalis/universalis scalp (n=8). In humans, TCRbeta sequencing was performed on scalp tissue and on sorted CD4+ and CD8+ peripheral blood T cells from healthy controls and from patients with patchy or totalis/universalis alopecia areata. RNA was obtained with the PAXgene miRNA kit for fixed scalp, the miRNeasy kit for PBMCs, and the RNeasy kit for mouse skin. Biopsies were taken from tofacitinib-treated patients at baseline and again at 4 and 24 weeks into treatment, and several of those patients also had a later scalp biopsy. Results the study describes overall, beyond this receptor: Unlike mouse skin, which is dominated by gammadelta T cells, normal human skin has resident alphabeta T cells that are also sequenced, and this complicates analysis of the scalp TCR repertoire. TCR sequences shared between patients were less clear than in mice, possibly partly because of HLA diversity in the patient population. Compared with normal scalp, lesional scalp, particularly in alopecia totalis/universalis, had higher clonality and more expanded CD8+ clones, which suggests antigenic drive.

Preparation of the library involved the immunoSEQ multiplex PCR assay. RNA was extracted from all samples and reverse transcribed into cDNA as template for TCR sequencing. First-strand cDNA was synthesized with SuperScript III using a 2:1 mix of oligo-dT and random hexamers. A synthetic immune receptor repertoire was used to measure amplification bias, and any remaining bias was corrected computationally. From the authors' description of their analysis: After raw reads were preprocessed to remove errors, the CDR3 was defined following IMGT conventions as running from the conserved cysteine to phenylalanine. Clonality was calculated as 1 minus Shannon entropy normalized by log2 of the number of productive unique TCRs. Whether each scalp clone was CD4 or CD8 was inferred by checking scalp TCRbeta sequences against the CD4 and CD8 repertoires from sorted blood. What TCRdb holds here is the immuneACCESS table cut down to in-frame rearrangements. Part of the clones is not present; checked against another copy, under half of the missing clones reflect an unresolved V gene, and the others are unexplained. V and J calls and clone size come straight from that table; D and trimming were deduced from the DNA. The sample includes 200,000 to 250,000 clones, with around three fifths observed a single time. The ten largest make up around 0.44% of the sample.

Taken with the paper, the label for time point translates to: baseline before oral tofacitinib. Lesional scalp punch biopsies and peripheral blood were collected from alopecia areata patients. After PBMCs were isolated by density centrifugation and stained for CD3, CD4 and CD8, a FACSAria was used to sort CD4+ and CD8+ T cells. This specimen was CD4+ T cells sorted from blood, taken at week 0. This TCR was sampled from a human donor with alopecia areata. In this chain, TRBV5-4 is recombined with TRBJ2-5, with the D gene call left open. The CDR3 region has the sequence CASSFQETQYF. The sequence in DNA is TGTGCCAGCAGCTTCCAAGAGACCCAGTACTTC.